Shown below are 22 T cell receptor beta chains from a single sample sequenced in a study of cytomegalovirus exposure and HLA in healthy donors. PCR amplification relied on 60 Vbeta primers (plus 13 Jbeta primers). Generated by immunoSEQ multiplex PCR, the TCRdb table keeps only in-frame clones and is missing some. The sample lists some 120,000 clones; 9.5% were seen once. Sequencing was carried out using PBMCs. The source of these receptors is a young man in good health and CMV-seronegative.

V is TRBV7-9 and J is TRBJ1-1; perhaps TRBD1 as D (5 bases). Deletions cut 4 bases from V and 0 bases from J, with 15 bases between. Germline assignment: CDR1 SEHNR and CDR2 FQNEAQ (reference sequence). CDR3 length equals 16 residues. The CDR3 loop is CASSSSRGGMNTEAFF. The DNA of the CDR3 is TGTGCCAGCAGCTCCAGCCGGGGGGGGATGAACACTGAAGCTTTCTTT.

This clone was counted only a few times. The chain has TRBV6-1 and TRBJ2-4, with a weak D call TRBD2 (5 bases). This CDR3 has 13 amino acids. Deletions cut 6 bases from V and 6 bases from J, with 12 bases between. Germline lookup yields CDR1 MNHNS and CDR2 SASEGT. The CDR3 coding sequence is TGTGCCAGCAGCCAGATGACTATAAACATTCAGTACTTC. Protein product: CASSQMTINIQYF.

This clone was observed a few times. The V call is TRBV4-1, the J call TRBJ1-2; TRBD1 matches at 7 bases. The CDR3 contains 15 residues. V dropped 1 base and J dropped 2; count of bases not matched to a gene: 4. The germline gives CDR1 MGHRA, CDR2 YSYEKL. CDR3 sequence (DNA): TGCGCCAGCAGCCAAGGCCAGGGGGTAAACTATGGCTACACCTTC. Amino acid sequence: CASSQGQGVNYGYTF.

The CDR3 DNA reads TGTGCCAGCAGCGTAGAGGCAGGGGTGTTCAACGAGCAGTACTTC. Its translation: CASSVEAGVFNEQYF. The chain joins TRBV9 to TRBJ2-5; TRBD1 is a possible D gene (6 bases). Judging by the DNA end, TRBJ2-7 fits better; the J call may be wrong. The CDR3 consists of 15 residues. Germline lookup yields CDR1 SGDLS and CDR2 YYNGEE.

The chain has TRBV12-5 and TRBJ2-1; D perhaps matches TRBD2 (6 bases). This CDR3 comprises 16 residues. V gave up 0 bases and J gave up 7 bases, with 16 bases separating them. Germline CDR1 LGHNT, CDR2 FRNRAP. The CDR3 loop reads CASGLVLRRDGNEQFF. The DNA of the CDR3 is TGTGCTAGTGGTTTGGTACTTCGGCGGGATGGAAATGAGCAGTTCTTC.

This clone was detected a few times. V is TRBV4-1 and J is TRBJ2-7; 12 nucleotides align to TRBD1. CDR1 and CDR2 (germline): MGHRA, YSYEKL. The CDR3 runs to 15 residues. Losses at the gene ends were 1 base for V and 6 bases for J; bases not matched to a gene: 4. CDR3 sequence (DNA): TGCGCCAGCAGCCAAGCGGGACAGGGGGCGGGCGAGCAGTACGTC. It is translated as CASSQAGQGAGEQYV.

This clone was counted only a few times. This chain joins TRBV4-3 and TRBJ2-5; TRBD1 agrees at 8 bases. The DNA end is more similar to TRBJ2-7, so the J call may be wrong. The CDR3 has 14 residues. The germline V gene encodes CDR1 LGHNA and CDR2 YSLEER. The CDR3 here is CASSPGTGNYEQYF. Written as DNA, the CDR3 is TGCGCCAGCAGCCCAGGGACAGGAAACTACGAGCAGTACTTC.

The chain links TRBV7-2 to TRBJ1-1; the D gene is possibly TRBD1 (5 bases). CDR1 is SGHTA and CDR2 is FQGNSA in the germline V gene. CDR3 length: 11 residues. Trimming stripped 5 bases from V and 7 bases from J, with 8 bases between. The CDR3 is CASSPRGEAFF. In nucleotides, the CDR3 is TGTGCCAGCAGCCCTAGGGGTGAAGCTTTCTTT.

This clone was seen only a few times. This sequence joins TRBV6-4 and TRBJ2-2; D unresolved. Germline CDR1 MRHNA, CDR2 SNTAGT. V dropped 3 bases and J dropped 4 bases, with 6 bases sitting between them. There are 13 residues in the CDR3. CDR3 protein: CASSDLVTGELFF. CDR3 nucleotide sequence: TGTGCCAGCAGTGATCTTGTCACCGGGGAGCTGTTTTTT.

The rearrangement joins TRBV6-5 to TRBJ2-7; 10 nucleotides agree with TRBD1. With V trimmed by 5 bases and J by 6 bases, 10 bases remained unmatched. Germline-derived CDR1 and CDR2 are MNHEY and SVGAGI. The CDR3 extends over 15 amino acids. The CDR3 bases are TGTGCCAGCAGTCCACGCGGACAGGGGGTCGGCGAGCAGTACTTC. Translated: CASSPRGQGVGEQYF.

The CDR3 is CASSLVGGTTDTQYF. The CDR3 DNA follows: TGCGCCAGCAGCTTGGTGGGGGGTACCACAGATACGCAGTATTTT. The chain recombines TRBV5-1 with TRBJ2-3; D might be TRBD2 (6 bases). The CDR3 covers 15 residues. Germline V gene sequence: CDR1 SGHRS, CDR2 YFSETQ. V was shortened by 0 bases and J by 2 bases, with 10 bases between the two germline ends.

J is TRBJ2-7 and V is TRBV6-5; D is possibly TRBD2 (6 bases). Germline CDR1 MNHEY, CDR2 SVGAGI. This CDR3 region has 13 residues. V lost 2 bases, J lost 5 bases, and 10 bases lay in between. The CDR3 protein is CASSYDGGNEQYF. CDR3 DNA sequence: TGTGCCAGCAGTTACGACGGGGGAAACGAGCAGTACTTC.

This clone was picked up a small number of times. CDR3 in amino acids: CASSVGQGSNTQYF. The DNA for the CDR3 is TGTGCCAGCAGCGTCGGACAGGGCTCAAATACGCAGTATTTT. The V and J genes are TRBV9 and TRBJ2-3; the match to TRBD1 covers 8 bases. The CDR3 is made up of 14 amino acids. Trimming at V came to 2 bases and at J to 7 bases, leaving 6 bases not matched to a gene. Germline lookup yields CDR1 SGDLS and CDR2 YYNGEE.

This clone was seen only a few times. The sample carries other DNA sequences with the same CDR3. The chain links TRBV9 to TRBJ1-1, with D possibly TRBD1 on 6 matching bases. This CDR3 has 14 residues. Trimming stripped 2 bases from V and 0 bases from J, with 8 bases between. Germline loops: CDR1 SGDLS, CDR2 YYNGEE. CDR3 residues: CASSVGHLNTEAFF. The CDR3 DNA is TGTGCCAGCAGCGTGGGACATTTGAACACTGAAGCTTTCTTT.

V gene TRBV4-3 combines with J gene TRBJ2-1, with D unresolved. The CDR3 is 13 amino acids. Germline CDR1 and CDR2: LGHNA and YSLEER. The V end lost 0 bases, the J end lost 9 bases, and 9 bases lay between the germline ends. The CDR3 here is CASSQEPELEQFF. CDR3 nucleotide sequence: TGCGCCAGCAGCCAAGAGCCCGAGCTTGAGCAGTTCTTC.

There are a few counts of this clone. The CDR3 sequence is CASSRQTTNEKLFF. The CDR3 DNA sequence: TGTGCCAGCAGCCGACAGACAACTAATGAAAAACTGTTTTTT. The rearrangement uses TRBV7-9 and TRBJ1-4; a weak D match, TRBD1 (5 bases). Germline V lookup: CDR1 SEHNR, CDR2 FQNEAQ (reference sequence). The V end was cut by 5 bases, the J end by 0 bases, with 7 bases between. This CDR3 has 14 residues.

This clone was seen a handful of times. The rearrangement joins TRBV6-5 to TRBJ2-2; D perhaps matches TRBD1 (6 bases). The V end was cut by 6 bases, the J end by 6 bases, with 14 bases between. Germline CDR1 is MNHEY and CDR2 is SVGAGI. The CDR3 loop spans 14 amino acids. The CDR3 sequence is CASRIQGSPGELFF. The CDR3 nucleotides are TGTGCCAGCAGGATTCAGGGGAGCCCCGGGGAGCTGTTTTTT.

The CDR3 loop is CASSLVNWGLGNEKLFF. DNA of the CDR3: TGTGCCAGCAGCTTGGTAAATTGGGGACTCGGTAATGAAAAACTGTTTTTT. V gene TRBV11-2 combines with J gene TRBJ1-4, with D possibly being TRBD1 (5 bases). CDR1 and CDR2 from the germline V gene are SGHAT and FQNNGV. Deletions cut 3 bases from V and 4 bases from J, with 18 bases between. CDR3 length: 17 amino acids.

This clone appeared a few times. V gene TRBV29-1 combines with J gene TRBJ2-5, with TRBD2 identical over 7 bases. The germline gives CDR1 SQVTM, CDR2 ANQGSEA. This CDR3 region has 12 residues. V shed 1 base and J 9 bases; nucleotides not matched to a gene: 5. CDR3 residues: CSVEVLSGAQYF. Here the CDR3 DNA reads TGCAGCGTTGAAGTTCTGAGCGGGGCCCAGTACTTC.

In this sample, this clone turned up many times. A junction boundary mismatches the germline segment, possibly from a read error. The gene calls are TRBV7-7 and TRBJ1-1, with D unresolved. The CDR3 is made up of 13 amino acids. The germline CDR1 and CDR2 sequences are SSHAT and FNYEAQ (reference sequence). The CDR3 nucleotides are TGTGCTAGCAGCTCAGAGGTAGGCACTGAAGCTTTCTTT. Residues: CASSSEVGTEAFF.

CDR3 sequence reads: CASSSQGSYGYTF. Here the CDR3 DNA reads TGTGCCAGCAGTTCACAGGGTTCCTATGGCTACACCTTC. This sequence joins TRBV6-5 and TRBJ1-2; a weak D match, TRBD1 (6 bases). CDR3 size: 13 residues. The V and J ends lost 4 bases and 4 bases respectively, with 10 bases between them. From germline, CDR1 is MNHEY and CDR2 SVGAGI.

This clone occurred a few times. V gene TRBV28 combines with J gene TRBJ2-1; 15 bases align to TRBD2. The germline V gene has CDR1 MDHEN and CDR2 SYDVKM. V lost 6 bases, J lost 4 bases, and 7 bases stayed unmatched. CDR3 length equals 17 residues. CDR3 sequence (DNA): TGTGCCAGCAGCACCCGGACTAGCGGGAGGGATTACAATGAGCAGTTCTTC. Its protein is CASSTRTSGRDYNEQFF. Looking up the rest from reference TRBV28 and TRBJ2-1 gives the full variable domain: DVKVTQSSRYLVKRTGEKVFLECVQDMDHENMFWYRQDPGLGLRLIYFSYDVKMKEKGDIPEGYSVSREKKERFSLILESASTNQTSMYLCASSTRTSGRDYNEQFFGPGTRLTVL.